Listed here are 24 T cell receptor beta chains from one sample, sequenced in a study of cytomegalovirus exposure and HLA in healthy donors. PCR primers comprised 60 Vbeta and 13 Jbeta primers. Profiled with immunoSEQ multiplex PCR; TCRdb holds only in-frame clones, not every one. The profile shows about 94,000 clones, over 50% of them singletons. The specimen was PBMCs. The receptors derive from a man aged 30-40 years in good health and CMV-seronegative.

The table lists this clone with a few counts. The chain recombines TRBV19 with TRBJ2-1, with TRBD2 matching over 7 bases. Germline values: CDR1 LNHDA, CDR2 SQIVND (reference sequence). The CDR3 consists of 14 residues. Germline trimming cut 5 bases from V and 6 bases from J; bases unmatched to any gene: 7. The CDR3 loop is CASSATTSPNEQFF. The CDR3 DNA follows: TGTGCCAGTAGTGCCACGACTAGCCCCAATGAGCAGTTCTTC.

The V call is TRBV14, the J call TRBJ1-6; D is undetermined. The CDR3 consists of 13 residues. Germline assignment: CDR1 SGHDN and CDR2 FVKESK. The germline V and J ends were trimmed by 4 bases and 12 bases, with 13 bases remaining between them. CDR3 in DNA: TGTGCCAGCAGCCTTCGCAGCTCTAGACCCCTCCACTTT. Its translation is CASSLRSSRPLHF.

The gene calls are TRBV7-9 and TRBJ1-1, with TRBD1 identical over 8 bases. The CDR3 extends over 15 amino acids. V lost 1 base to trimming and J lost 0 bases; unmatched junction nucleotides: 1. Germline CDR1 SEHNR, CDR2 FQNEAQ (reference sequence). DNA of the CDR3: TGTGCCAGCAGCTTAGGACAGGGGATGAACACTGAAGCTTTCTTT. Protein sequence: CASSLGQGMNTEAFF.

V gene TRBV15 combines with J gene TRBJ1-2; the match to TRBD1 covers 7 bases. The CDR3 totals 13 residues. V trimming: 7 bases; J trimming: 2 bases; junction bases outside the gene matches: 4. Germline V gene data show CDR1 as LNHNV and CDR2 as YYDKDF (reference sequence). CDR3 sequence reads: CATKSTGNYGYTF. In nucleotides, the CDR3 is TGTGCCACCAAATCGACAGGGAACTATGGCTACACCTTC.

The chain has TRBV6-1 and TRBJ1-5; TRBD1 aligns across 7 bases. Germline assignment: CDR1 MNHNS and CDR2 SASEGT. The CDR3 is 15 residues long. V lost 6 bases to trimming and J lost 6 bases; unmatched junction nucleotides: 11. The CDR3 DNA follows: TGTGCCAGCAGGGACAGACAGGGTTCGAGTCAGCCCCAGCATTTT. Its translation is CASRDRQGSSQPQHF.

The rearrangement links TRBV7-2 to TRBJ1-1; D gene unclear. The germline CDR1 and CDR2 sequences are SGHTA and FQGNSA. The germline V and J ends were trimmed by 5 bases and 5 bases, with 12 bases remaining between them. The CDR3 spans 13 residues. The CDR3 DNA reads TGTGCCAGCAGCCCTTTTACTAATACTGAAGCTTTCTTT. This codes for CASSPFTNTEAFF.

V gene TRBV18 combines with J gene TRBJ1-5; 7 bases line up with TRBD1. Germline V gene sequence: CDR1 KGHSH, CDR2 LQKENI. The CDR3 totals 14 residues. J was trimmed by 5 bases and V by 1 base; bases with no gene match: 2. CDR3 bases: TGTGCCAGCTCACCACGACAGGGTGATCAGCCCCAGCATTTT. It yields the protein CASSPRQGDQPQHF.

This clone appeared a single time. The CDR3 sequence is CSVVGRDFIYNEQFF. The CDR3 DNA sequence: TGCAGCGTTGTAGGGCGGGACTTCATCTACAATGAGCAGTTCTTC. The rearrangement links TRBV29-1 to TRBJ2-1, with D possibly TRBD2 on 6 matching bases. Germline CDR1 is SQVTM and CDR2 is ANQGSEA. This CDR3 spans 15 amino acids. Trimming took off 4 bases at V and 3 bases at J, with 16 bases between the two ends.

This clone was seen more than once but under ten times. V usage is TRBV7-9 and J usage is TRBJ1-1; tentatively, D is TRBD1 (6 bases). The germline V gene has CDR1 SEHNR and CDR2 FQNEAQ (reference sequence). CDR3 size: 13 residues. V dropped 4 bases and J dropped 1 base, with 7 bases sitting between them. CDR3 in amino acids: CASSWGQNTEAFF. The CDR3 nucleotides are TGTGCCAGCAGCTGGGGACAGAACACTGAAGCTTTCTTT.

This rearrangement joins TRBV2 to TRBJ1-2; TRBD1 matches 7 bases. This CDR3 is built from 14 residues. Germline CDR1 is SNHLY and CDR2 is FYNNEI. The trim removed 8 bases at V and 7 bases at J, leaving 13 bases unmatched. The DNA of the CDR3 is TGTGCCAGCCCCACAAACAGGGACAGTTCTGGCTACACCTTC. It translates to CASPTNRDSSGYTF.

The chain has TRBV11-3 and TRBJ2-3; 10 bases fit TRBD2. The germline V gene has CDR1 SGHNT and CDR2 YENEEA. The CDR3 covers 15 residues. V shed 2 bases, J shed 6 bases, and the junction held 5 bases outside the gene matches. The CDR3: CASSLSSGRGDTQYF. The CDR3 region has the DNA TGTGCCAGCAGCTTATCTAGCGGGAGAGGGGATACGCAGTATTTT.

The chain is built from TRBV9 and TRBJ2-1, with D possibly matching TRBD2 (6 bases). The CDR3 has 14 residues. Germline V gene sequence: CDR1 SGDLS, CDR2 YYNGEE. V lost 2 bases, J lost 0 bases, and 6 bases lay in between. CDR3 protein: CASSVTSSYNEQFF. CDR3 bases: TGTGCCAGCAGCGTGACTAGCTCCTACAATGAGCAGTTCTTC. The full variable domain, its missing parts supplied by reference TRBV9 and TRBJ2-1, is DSGVTQTPKHLITATGQRVTLRCSPRSGDLSVYWYQQSLDQGLQFLIQYYNGEERAKGNILERFSAQQFPDLHSELNLSSLELGDSALYFCASSVTSSYNEQFFGPGTRLTVL.

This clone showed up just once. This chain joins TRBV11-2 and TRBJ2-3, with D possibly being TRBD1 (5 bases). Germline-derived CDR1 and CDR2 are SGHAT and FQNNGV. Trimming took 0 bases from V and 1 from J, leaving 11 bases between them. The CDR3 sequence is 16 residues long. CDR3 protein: CASSLEAQGGTDTQYF. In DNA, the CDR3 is TGTGCCAGCAGCTTAGAGGCGCAGGGTGGCACAGATACGCAGTATTTT.

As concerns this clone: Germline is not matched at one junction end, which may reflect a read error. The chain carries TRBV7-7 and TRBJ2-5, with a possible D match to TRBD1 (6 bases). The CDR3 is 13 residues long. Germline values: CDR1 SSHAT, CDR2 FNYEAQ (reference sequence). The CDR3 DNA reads TGTGCTAGCAGCTCGAACAGGGCAGAGACCCAGTACTTC. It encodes CASSSNRAETQYF.

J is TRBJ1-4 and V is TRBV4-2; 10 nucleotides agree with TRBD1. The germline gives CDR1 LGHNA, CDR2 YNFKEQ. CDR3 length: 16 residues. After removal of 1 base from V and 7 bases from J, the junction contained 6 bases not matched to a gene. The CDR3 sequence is CASSQGEGQGGEKLFF. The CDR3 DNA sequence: TGTGCCAGCAGCCAAGGAGAAGGACAGGGGGGTGAAAAACTGTTTTTT.

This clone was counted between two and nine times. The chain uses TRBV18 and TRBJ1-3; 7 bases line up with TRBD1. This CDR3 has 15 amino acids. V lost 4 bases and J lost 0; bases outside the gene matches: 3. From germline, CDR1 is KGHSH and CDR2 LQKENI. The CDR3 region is CASSRDRRSGNTIYF. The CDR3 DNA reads TGTGCCAGCTCACGGGACAGACGCTCTGGAAACACCATATATTTT. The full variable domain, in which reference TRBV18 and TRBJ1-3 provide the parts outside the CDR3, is NAGVMQNPRHLVRRRGQEARLRCSPMKGHSHVYWYRQLPEEGLKFMVYLQKENIIDESGMPKERFSAEFPKEGPSILRIQQVVRGDSAAYFCASSRDRRSGNTIYFGEGSWLTVV.

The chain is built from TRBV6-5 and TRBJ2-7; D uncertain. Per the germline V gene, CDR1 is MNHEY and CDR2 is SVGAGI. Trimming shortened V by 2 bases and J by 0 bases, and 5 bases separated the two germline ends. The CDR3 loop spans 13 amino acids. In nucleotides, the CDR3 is TGTGCCAGCAGTTACGAGGACTCCTACGAGCAGTACTTC. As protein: CASSYEDSYEQYF.

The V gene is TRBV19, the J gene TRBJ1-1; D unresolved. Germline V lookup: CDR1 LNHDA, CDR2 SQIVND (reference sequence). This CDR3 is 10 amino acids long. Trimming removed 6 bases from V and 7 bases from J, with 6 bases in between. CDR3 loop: CASSSIEAFF. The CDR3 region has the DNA TGTGCCAGTAGCAGTATTGAAGCTTTCTTT.

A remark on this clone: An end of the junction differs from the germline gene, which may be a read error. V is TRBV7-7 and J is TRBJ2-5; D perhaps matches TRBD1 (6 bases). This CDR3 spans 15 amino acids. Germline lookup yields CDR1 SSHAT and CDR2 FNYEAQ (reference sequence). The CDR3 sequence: CASSSRRGDQETQYF. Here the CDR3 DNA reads TGTGCTAGCAGCTCCCGCAGGGGCGATCAAGAGACCCAGTACTTC.

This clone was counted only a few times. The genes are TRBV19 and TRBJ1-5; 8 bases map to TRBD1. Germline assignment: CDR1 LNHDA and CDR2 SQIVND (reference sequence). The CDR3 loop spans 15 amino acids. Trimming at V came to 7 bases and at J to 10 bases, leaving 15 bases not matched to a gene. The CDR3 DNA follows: TGTGCCAGTACCGCATCAGGGGGCCTGGGTCAACCCCAGCATTTT. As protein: CASTASGGLGQPQHF.

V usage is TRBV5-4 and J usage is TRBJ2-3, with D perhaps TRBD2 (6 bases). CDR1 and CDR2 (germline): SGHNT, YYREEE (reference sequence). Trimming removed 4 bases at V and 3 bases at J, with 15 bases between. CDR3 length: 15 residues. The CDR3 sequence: CASSANGGRTDTQYF. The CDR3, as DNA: TGTGCCAGCAGCGCTAACGGGGGTCGGACAGATACGCAGTATTTT.

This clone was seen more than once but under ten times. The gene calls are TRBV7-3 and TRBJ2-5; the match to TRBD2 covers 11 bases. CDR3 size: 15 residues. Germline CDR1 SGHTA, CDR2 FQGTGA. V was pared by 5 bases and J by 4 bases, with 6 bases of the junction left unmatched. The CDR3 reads CASSPGLAGGETQYF. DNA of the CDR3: TGTGCCAGCAGCCCCGGGCTAGCGGGAGGAGAGACCCAGTACTTC.

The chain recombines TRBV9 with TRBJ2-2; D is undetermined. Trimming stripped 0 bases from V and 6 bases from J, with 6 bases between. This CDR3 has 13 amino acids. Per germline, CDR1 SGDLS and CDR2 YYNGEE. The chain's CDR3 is CASSVVLAGELFF. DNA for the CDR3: TGTGCCAGCAGCGTAGTTCTCGCCGGGGAGCTGTTTTTT.

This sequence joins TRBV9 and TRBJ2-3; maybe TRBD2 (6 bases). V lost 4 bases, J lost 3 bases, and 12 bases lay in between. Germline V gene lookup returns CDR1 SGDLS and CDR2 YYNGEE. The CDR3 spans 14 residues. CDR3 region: CASSPRRGTDTQYF. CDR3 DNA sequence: TGTGCCAGCAGCCCGCGGAGGGGAACAGATACGCAGTATTTT.